This TCR beta chain is from a study of T cell changes during pregnancy in multiple sclerosis. Some clones are missing from TCRdb's copy, which holds only in-frame ones; the method was immunoSEQ multiplex PCR. Of more than 15,000 clones in the sample, around 90% were seen once. Germline V gene lookup returns CDR1 PRHDT and CDR2 FYEKMQ (reference sequence). This CDR3 region has 15 residues. Germline trimming cut 8 bases from V and 10 bases from J; bases unmatched to any gene: 16. This rearrangement joins TRBV13 to TRBJ2-1; 8 nucleotides agree with TRBD2. The sequence derives from a female donor in good health, enrolled as a control in a pregnancy study. The sequences come from CD8+ T cells from peripheral blood mononuclear cells, collected after pregnancy. The CDR3 loop is CASGEGLASVTEQFF. CDR3 in DNA: TGTGCCAGCGGGGAAGGACTAGCTTCGGTTACGGAGCAGTTCTTC.